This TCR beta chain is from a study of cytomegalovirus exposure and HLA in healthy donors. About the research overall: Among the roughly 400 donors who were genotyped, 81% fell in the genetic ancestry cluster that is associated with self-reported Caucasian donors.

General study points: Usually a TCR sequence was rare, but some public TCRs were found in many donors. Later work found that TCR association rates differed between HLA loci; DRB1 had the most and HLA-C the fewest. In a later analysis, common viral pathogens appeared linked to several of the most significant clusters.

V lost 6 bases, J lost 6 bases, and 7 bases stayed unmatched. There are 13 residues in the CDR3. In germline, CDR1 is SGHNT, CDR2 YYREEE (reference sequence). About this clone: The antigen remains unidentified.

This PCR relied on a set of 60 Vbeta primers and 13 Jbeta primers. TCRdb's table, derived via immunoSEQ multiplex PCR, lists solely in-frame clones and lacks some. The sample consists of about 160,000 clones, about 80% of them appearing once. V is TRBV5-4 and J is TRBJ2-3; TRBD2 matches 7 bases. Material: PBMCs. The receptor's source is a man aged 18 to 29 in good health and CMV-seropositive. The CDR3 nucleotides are TGTGCCAGCACCCCAGCGGGGTTCGATACGCAGTATTTT. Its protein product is CASTPAGFDTQYF.